The text below deals with one TCR beta chain. No antigen is known for it. Base quality data are lacking; no much larger clone is found one base away. These data belong to a study of T cells after posttransplantation cyclophosphamide (dated by TCRdb to about 2016). At the level of the whole study: Using TRB sequencing, the study followed how the T cell repertoire rebuilt after myeloablative bone marrow transplantation with posttransplantation cyclophosphamide given as GVHD prophylaxis. Samples from under 40 PTCy-treated patients, along with samples from approximately 15 of their related bone marrow donors, underwent antigen receptor sequencing. TRB sequencing was performed on blood from all 34 PTCy patients with 1-year posttransplant specimens. Up to 3 additional blood samples from 2 to 5.2 years after transplant were also TRB-sequenced in 3 patients, as was pretransplant blood from 4 patients. Because TRA and TRB clonality correlated tightly in some 10 samples, the subsequent TCR analyses were limited to TRB only. Public TRB sequences were queried against a database of over 3,600 sequences associated with responses to pathogens, tumor antigens, self-antigens and alloantigens.

The PTCy-treated patients were enrolled in a prospective multi-institutional clinical trial. Peripheral blood and bone marrow mononuclear cells were isolated by Ficoll-Hypaque density centrifugation and cryopreserved. From the cysteine through the phenylalanine, the CDR3 covers 14 amino acids. The entry retains the CDR3 DNA only, 42 bases that are in frame from base 1. V lost 0 bases and J lost 3 bases; the stretch between them is 10 bases long. CDR1 and CDR2 are read off the germline V gene as SGDLS and YYNGEE. What the study reported, not specific to this receptor: Across the approximately 47 patients, TRB clonality was highly associated with recipient CMV seropositivity and CMV reactivation, and diversity with PTCy was similar to that in the CNI/methotrexate controls. The TRB repertoires of T cells infiltrating skin or the GI tract showed only limited overlap with the TRB repertoires found in blood. Donor-recipient similarity was low at 1-2 months but rose over the first year, and later blood repertoires were often dominated by donor CD8+ memory clones.

TRB sequencing used genomic DNA with the immunoSEQ assay at survey resolution or the hsTCRB kit. In the original analysis: The immunoSEQ software handled initial read processing, and the LymphoSeq R package was used for repertoire analyses. Clonality was calculated as 1 minus normalized Shannon entropy, and the Gini coefficient was also calculated for each TRB dataset. Phenotypes of unsorted samples were inferred by mapping TRB sequences from sorted subsets of the recipient or donor onto the same recipient's unsorted samples. As stored in TCRdb, this immuneACCESS dataset retains in-frame rearrangements with V and J assigned. A fraction of the clones does not appear; measured against another copy, unresolved V genes explain less than half of the discrepancy, and the remainder lacks a known reason. D and trimming were read from the DNA, whereas the V and J calls and clone size are those reported in that table. Present in this sample are fewer than 40,000 clones, roughly 90% of which were seen just once. In total, the top ten clones hold 15% of the sample.

The sample comprised PBMCs. This TCR was sampled from a woman aged 40 to 50 with a blood cancer, CMV-positive, and with a related stem cell donor. The chain is encoded by TRBV9 joined to TRBJ2-7; no confident D gene assignment can be made. The sequenced DNA is TGTGCCAGCAGCGTAGGACACCTCTTCTACGAGCAGTACTTC. It specifies CASSVGHLFYEQYF.